This T cell receptor (beta chain) was documented in a study of CD4 T cells in relation to SARS-CoV-2 and coronaviruses. Unexposed donor CD4+ T cells date from about 2011-2018, before the COVID-19 pandemic. Study observations and caveats: Memory recall responses, not primary responses primed in culture, are what the assay detects. No donor gave both pre-pandemic and post-infection samples.

Data came from immunoSEQ multiplex PCR; TCRdb stores just in-frame clones and leaves some out. Seen here are some 70,000 clones, just over 90% observed once, and the top ten hold approximately 0.21%. This clone was found once. The antigen is not known. The receptor was derived from a human donor in good health. Sequenced sample: naive CD4+ T cells from PBMCs. Subset described: naive CD4+ T cells isolated by negative enrichment.

The CDR3 sequence is CATSRDGGVTMAGELFF. CDR3 nucleotide sequence: TGTGCCACCAGCAGAGATGGGGGGGTAACGATGGCCGGGGAGCTGTTTTTT. This chain uses TRBV15 with TRBJ2-2; TRBD2 matches 7 bases. The germline V gene has CDR1 LNHNV and CDR2 YYDKDF (reference sequence). V dropped 0 bases and J dropped 6; count of bases not matched to a gene: 10. This CDR3 has 17 amino acids.